This is a list of T cell receptor beta chains from one sample in a study of OX40 agonist ivuxolimab in advanced cancers. TCRdb's copy holds only in-frame clones and misses some; the assay was immunoSEQ multiplex PCR. The sample carries about 47,000 clones, around 84% recorded once. Sequences were derived from CD4+ or CD8+ T cells sorted from blood, sampled in a trial of the OX40 agonist ivuxolimab. The receptors derive from an adult with an advanced solid tumor such as melanoma, head and neck, liver or kidney cancer. Both conserved end residues are part of each CDR3. D genes are given only for firm matches. The listing skips clone size in some rows; elsewhere it reads once, few, many or a size class.

j_call clone_size v_call d_call cdr3_nt cdr3_aa
TRBJ2-7 . TRBV6-5 TRBD2 TGTGCCAGCAGTTACAATAGCGGGAGTGAGGAGCAGTACTTC CASSYNSGSEEQYF
TRBJ2-7 . TRBV6-5 . TGTGCCAGCAGCCCGGCAGGGCCCTCCTACGAGCAGTACTTC CASSPAGPSYEQYF
TRBJ2-7 . TRBV7-2 TRBD1 TGTGCCAGCAGCTTAGGGACAGGGAACTACGAGCAGTACTTC CASSLGTGNYEQYF
TRBJ2-1 . TRBV7-9 TRBD2 TGTGCCAGCAGCCCTATTAGCGGGATGGTGAATGAGCAGTTCTTC CASSPISGMVNEQFF
TRBJ2-3 . TRBV4-2 TRBD2 TGTGCCAGCAGCCAAAGACTAGCGGGGGGCCAAGATACGCAGTATTTT CASSQRLAGGQDTQYF
TRBJ1-1 . TRBV11-2 . TGTGCCAGCAGCTTAGGACGCGCTTCTAACACTGAAGCTTTCTTT CASSLGRASNTEAFF
TRBJ1-2 . TRBV4-1 . TGCGCCAGCAGCCCCCTCGCACCAACCGACTTCTATGGCTACACCTTC CASSPLAPTDFYGYTF
TRBJ2-7 . TRBV4-2 TRBD1 TGTGCCAGCAGCCAAGATTACGGGACAGGGAGGAACGAGCAGTACTTC CASSQDYGTGRNEQYF
TRBJ1-2 once TRBV30 . TGTGCCTGGGGAACCTTCTATGGCTACACCTTC CAWGTFYGYTF
TRBJ2-1 . TRBV19 TRBD2 TGTGCCAGTATTGGGACTAGCGGGACTTTGCAGTTCTTC CASIGTSGTLQFF
TRBJ2-7 . TRBV4-3 . TGCGCCAGCAGCCCCAATCGGGGCTACGAGCAGTACTTC CASSPNRGYEQYF
TRBJ2-1 . TRBV19 TRBD2 TGTGCCAGTAGTAAGACTAGCGGTGATCTCTACTACAATGAGCAGTTCTTC CASSKTSGDLYYNEQFF
TRBJ2-7 . TRBV7-9 . TGCGCCAGCAGCCAAGAATGGGGAAGCTACGAGCAGTACTTC CASSQEWGSYEQYF
TRBJ2-7 . TRBV5-6 . TGTGCCAGCAGCCTGGCGGCAGGAGGATACGAGCAGTACTTC CASSLAAGGYEQYF
TRBJ1-1 . TRBV27 . TGTGCCAGCAAACCAGGGTTGAACACTGAAGCTTTCTTT CASKPGLNTEAFF
TRBJ2-7 . TRBV6-6 TRBD2 TGTGCCAGCAGTTACTCGCCCCTAGCGGGAGGCGACGAGCAGTACTTC CASSYSPLAGGDEQYF
TRBJ1-1 once TRBV19 TRBD1 TGTGCCAGCAGAGCACAGGGGATCACTGAAGCTTTCTTT CASRAQGITEAFF
TRBJ2-3 . TRBV4-1 . TGCGCCAGCAGCATAGGGGGAGGTCCTAGCACAGATACGCAGTATTTT CASSIGGGPSTDTQYF
TRBJ2-3 . TRBV10-3 TRBD2 TGTGCCATCAGCTATAGCGGGGGGTACGGCACAGATACGCAGTATTTT CAISYSGGYGTDTQYF
TRBJ2-2 once TRBV7-9 . TGTGCCAGCAGCGCAGGACAGTTGAACACCGGGGAGCTGTTTTTT CASSAGQLNTGELFF
TRBJ2-7 . TRBV11-3 TRBD1 TGTGCCAGCAGCAGCCGGGACAGGGCGCCTTACGAGCAGTACTTC CASSSRDRAPYEQYF
TRBJ2-2 . TRBV5-4 . TGTGCCAGCCTTTTACCAACCGGGGAGCTGTTTTTT CASLLPTGELFF
TRBJ1-5 . TRBV27 . TGTGCCAGCAGTTTAGGGGGTTTTCAGCCCCAGCATTTT CASSLGGFQPQHF
TRBJ2-7 . TRBV10-3 . TGTGCCATCAGTGGAGGCGGCAGGAGCTACGAGCAGTACTTC CAISGGGRSYEQYF
TRBJ1-4 . TRBV28 . TGTGCCAGCAGCCTGCGCGGGTCCAAAGAAAAACTGTTTTTT CASSLRGSKEKLFF
TRBJ2-3 . TRBV19 TRBD2 TGTGCCAGTACCCCGGGGACTAGCGGATACACAGATACGCAGTATTTT CASTPGTSGYTDTQYF
TRBJ1-1 . TRBV4-3 . TGCGCCAGCAAACAGGGCCTCGGGACGAACACTGAAGCTTTCTTT CASKQGLGTNTEAFF
TRBJ1-2 once TRBV27 . TGTGCCAGCAGTTTAAAAGGCGTCATCTCGGGCTATGGCTACACCTTC CASSLKGVISGYGYTF
TRBJ1-1 . TRBV27 TRBD1 TGTGCCAGCAGTCCACCTGGGACAGTGAACACTGAAGCTTTCTTT CASSPPGTVNTEAFF
TRBJ2-7 . TRBV6-5 . TGTGCCAGCAGTTACACGGGGAACGAGCAGTACTTC CASSYTGNEQYF
TRBJ2-3 . TRBV27 TRBD2 TGTGCCAGCAGTTTCGGTCTAGCGGGAGGGAGAGATACGCAGTATTTT CASSFGLAGGRDTQYF